This TCR beta chain was observed in a study of OX40 agonist ivuxolimab in advanced cancers. General notes on the study: Ivuxolimab was an agonistic, fully human IgG2 monoclonal antibody directed against OX40 (CD134), a costimulatory receptor. Patients were allowed to have had prior anti-PD-1, anti-PD-L1 or anti-CTLA-4 therapy, and 30% to 40% of the dose-escalation patients had been treated with checkpoint inhibitors. Among the roughly 52 dose-escalation patients, roughly 20 had hepatocellular carcinoma, approximately 15 melanoma, 9 renal cell carcinoma and 9 head and neck cancer. Peripheral TCRbeta sequencing was intended to test whether TCR sequence diversity was altered and clonal T-cell expansion was caused by ivuxolimab. The dose-escalation cohort was 80% to 90% male with a mean age of about 58 years, ranging from roughly 23 to 80. Three dose-escalation patients achieved partial responses, one with hepatocellular carcinoma and two with cutaneous melanoma. The paper reports the monotherapy dose-escalation portion (N ≈ 52 patients) of the phase I ivuxolimab trial. Intravenous ivuxolimab was administered to patients every 2 weeks at six dose levels: 0.01, 0.1, 0.3, 1.5, 3 and 10 mg/kg.

From its cysteine to its phenylalanine, the CDR3 spans 14 amino acids. The kept DNA is CDR3 alone, 42 bases in frame from the first base. V and J are truncated by 0 bases and 7 bases respectively, leaving an intervening sequence of 12 bases. The germline V gene encodes CDR1 MGHRA and CDR2 YSYEKL. Patients with autoimmune disease history or receiving systemic immunosuppression were excluded from the trial. Peripheral blood for TCR sequencing was collected from all dose cohorts at baseline, on cycle 4 day 1, and on cycle 7 day 1. The samples were drawn from a first-in-human, open-label, multicenter phase I dose-escalation trial of ivuxolimab. Adults with locally advanced or metastatic head and neck squamous cell, hepatocellular, melanoma or renal cell carcinoma were enrolled in the trial. CD4+ and CD8+ T cells were sorted separately from peripheral blood before TCR sequencing. On this clone itself: This clone's antigen is unknown. Per-base quality was not reported, and no clone a single base away is much larger than it.

What the research found in general, with its limitations: Low levels of normalized T-cell clonal expansion were also seen in some nonresponding patients. Clonal expansion of both CD4+ and CD8+ blood T cells was observed from baseline to week 6 at doses 0.1 to 3.0 mg/kg. In the 0.1-3.0 mg/kg groups, partial responders had among the lowest normalized peripheral clonal expansion, particularly in CD8+ T cells. The antigen specificity of the clonally expanded peripheral T cells was not determined. After ivuxolimab, more expanded clones were found on average in CD8+ T cells than in CD4+ T cells.

Genomic DNA was extracted from sorted cells for sequencing of the TCRbeta CDR3 region. The immunoSEQ Assay was used to sequence the TCRbeta CDR3 regions. The clones in this table, taken by TCRdb from immuneACCESS, are in-frame only. Not every clone is retained; where verified, under half of the shortfall comes from an unresolved V gene, and the cause of the rest is unknown. In this sample the table shows about 100,000 clones, 75% to 90% of which occur a single time. The ten largest clones capture approximately 0.16% of the sample. The receptor was derived from an adult with an advanced solid tumor such as melanoma, head and neck, liver or kidney cancer. Material: CD4+ or CD8+ T cells sorted from blood, obtained in a trial of the OX40 agonist ivuxolimab. The rearrangement joined TRBV4-1 to TRBJ1-2, with the identity of the D gene unclear. Here is the DNA: TGCGCCAGCAGCCAAGATCTGCTGTTTTCTGGCTACACCTTC. Its translation is CASSQDLLFSGYTF.